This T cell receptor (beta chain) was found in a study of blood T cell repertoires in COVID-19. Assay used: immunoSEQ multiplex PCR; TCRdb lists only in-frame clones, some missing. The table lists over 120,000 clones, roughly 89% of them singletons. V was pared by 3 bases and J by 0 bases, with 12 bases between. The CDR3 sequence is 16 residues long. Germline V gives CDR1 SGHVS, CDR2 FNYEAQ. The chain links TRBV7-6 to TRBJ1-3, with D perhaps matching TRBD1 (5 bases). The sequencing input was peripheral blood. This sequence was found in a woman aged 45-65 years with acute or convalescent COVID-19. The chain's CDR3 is CASSLGGDPSGNTIYF. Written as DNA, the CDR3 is TGTGCCAGCAGCTTGGGGGGGGACCCCTCTGGAAACACCATATATTTT. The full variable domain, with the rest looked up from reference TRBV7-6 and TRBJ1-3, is GAGVSQSPRYKVTKRGQDVALRCDPISGHVSLYWYRQALGQGPEFLTYFNYEAQQDKSGLPNDRFSAERPEGSISTLTIQRTEQRDSAMYRCASSLGGDPSGNTIYFGEGSWLTVV.